These 27 T cell receptor beta chains originate from one sample sequenced in a study of blood T cells in healthy people across ages. Alongside a J-beta primer mix, a sample-barcoded 5' primer served in a second PCR lasting roughly 6 to 11 cycles. TCRdb reprocessed the 5' RACE reads with MiXCR, giving one entry per CDR3 protein. In the table there are 710,000 or so distinct CDR3 sequences, roughly 30% of which are singletons. Sequenced sample: blood. These receptors originate from a woman older than 75 in good health.

Ten or more counts support this clonotype. This chain connects TRBV5-1 to TRBJ1-2; D uncertain. The V and J ends lost 1 base and 3 bases respectively, with 4 bases between them. The CDR3 is 12 residues long. The V gene's germline CDR1 is SGHRS and CDR2 YFSETQ. This chain's CDR3 is CASSLTDYGYTF. CDR3 in DNA: TGCGCCAGCAGCTTGACGGACTATGGCTACACCTTC.

This clonotype showed up many times. The J gene is TRBJ2-7, the V gene TRBV6-5; D may be TRBD2 (6 bases). CDR3 length equals 11 residues. Trimming took 6 bases from V and 10 from J, leaving 13 bases between them. CDR1 is MNHEY and CDR2 is SVGAGI in the germline V gene. The CDR3 DNA reads TGTGCCAGCAGGCGGGATCTCCACCAGTACTTC. It specifies CASRRDLHQYF.

Only a few counts were recorded for this clonotype. The V call is TRBV6-5, the J call TRBJ1-2; D gene uncertain. CDR3 size: 13 residues. Trimming took 8 bases from V and 4 from J, leaving 14 bases between them. Germline CDR1 is MNHEY and CDR2 is SVGAGI. In nucleotides, the CDR3 is TGTGCCAGCGGGAGGGATTTCGTCTATGGCTACACCTTC. It yields the protein CASGRDFVYGYTF.

CDR3 amino acids: CASSPQGLGEAFF. The CDR3 nucleotides read TGTGCCAGCTCCCCCCAAGGTTTAGGGGAAGCTTTCTTT. The chain uses TRBV18 and TRBJ1-1; unclear D gene. V was cut by 6 bases and J by 8 bases, with 16 bases left in between. Germline CDR1 reads KGHSH; CDR2 reads LQKENI. CDR3 size: 13 residues.

As regards this clonotype: A much larger clone lies a single base off, so this may be a read error. The chain links TRBV5-1 to TRBJ2-3, with 7 bases aligning to TRBD1. The CDR3 loop spans 15 amino acids. Germline assignment: CDR1 SGHRS and CDR2 YFSETQ. As DNA, the CDR3 is TGCGCCGGCAGCTCCCGGGACAGCTCCAGAGATACGCAGTATTTT. This translates into CAGSSRDSSRDTQYF. Combining the CDR3 with reference TRBV5-1 and TRBJ2-3 gives the whole variable domain KAGVTQTPRYLIKTRGQQVTLSCSPISGHRSVSWYQQTPGQGLQFLFEYFSETQRNKGNFPGRFSGRQFSNSRSEMNVSTLELGDSALYLCAGSSRDSSRDTQYFGPGTRLTVL.

This clonotype was seen a few times. This rearrangement joins TRBV2 to TRBJ2-7, with 8 bases identical to TRBD1. Germline lookup yields CDR1 SNHLY and CDR2 FYNNEI. With 6 bases clipped from V and 5 bases from J, the junction kept 9 bases outside the gene matches. The CDR3 is 14 residues long. The CDR3 DNA follows: TGTGCCAGCAGGGGGGCAGGGGGCCTGAACGAGCAGTACTTC. It is translated as CASRGAGGLNEQYF.

The J gene is TRBJ1-4, the V gene TRBV6-1, with D uncertain. Looked up from germline, CDR1 is MNHNS and CDR2 is SASEGT. CDR3 length: 12 residues. Trimming removed 3 bases at V and 11 bases at J, with 10 bases between. The CDR3 DNA reads as TGTGCCAGCAGTGACAGTGGAGACAAACTGTTTTTT. Its translation: CASSDSGDKLFF.

This clonotype was seen ten or more times. This rearrangement joins TRBV20-1 to TRBJ2-3, with 9 bases aligning to TRBD2. This CDR3 spans 15 amino acids. V shed 5 bases, J shed 0 bases, and the junction held 6 bases outside the gene matches. Germline V gene data show CDR1 as DFQATT and CDR2 as SNEGSKA (reference sequence). As DNA, the CDR3 is TGCAGTGCTCCGCGGGGGGGGATTAGCACAGATACGCAGTATTTT. Protein sequence: CSAPRGGISTDTQYF.

This clonotype has ten or more counts. This chain links TRBV7-2 with TRBJ2-1; 7 bases are shared with TRBD1. This CDR3 contains 16 residues. CDR1 SGHTA and CDR2 FQGNSA come from the germline V gene. V shed 5 bases, J shed 7 bases, and the junction held 14 bases outside the gene matches. This chain's CDR3 is CASSLGPATGDNEQFF. The DNA of the CDR3 is TGTGCCAGCAGCCTTGGCCCTGCCACAGGGGATAATGAGCAGTTCTTC. Together with reference TRBV7-2 and TRBJ2-1, the CDR3 gives the full variable domain: GAGVSQSPSNKVTEKGKDVELRCDPISGHTALYWYRQSLGQGLEFLIYFQGNSAPDKSGLPSDRFSAERTGGSVSTLTIQRTQQEDSAVYLCASSLGPATGDNEQFFGPGTRLTVL.

This sequence joins TRBV6-1 and TRBJ1-3, with unresolved D. V lost 3 bases to trimming and J lost 3 bases, with 9 bases between them. The CDR3 has 14 residues. Germline CDR1 MNHNS, CDR2 SASEGT. CDR3 sequence: CASSEQVLGNTIYF. The CDR3, as DNA: TGTGCCAGCAGTGAGCAGGTCCTTGGAAACACCATATATTTT.

The J gene is TRBJ2-7, the V gene TRBV7-2; TRBD1 is a possible D gene (6 bases). Trimming pared 4 bases from V and 5 bases from J, leaving 18 bases between. CDR3 length equals 15 residues. Germline CDR1 is SGHTA and CDR2 is FQGNSA. The CDR3 here is CASSWRTEGFDEQYF. For the CDR3, the DNA is TGTGCCAGCAGCTGGCGGACAGAGGGGTTCGACGAGCAGTACTTC.

The chain joins TRBV15 to TRBJ2-5, with 8 bases that match TRBD1. The closer fit of TRBJ2-7 to the DNA end suggests the J call may be wrong. From germline, CDR1 is LNHNV and CDR2 YYDKDF (reference sequence). The length of the CDR3 is 14 residues. CDR3 protein: CATSHMTGEYEQYF. The DNA for the CDR3 is TGTGCCACCAGCCATATGACAGGGGAATACGAGCAGTACTTC.

This clonotype was counted at least ten times. The genes are TRBV5-1 and TRBJ2-3, with D possibly called TRBD1 or TRBD2 (6 bases each). Germline CDR1 is SGHRS and CDR2 is YFSETQ. The CDR3 runs to 14 residues. V was trimmed by 2 bases and J by 5 bases, leaving 12 bases between them. The chain's CDR3 is CASSLGKGGDTQYF. The CDR3 coding sequence is TGCGCCAGCAGCTTAGGAAAGGGGGGAGATACGCAGTATTTT.

This clonotype has at least ten counts. The chain has TRBV10-3 and TRBJ2-7, with 8 bases lining up with TRBD1. The CDR3 length is 18 residues. V was pared by 3 bases and J by 2 bases, with 15 bases of the junction left unmatched. Germline V gene sequence: CDR1 ENHRY, CDR2 SYGVKD. The CDR3 nucleotides read TGTGCCATCAGTGAAAGAAGCAGGGGGCGAATTACCACCTACGAGCAGTACTTC. This translates into CAISERSRGRITTYEQYF.

V and J are TRBV2 and TRBJ1-1; weak D call: TRBD1 (6 bases). Trimming shortened V by 7 bases and J by 3 bases, and 12 bases separated the two germline ends. The CDR3 sequence is 13 residues long. The germline gives CDR1 SNHLY, CDR2 FYNNEI. CDR3 DNA: TGTGCCAGCACGAAGGGGGAGGACACTGAAGCTTTCTTT. Translated, it gives CASTKGEDTEAFF.

The chain combines TRBV29-1 with TRBJ2-5; 8 positions agree with TRBD1. Germline CDR1 is SQVTM and CDR2 is ANQGSEA. V was pared by 0 bases and J by 0 bases, with 6 bases of the junction left unmatched. The CDR3 spans 16 residues. The CDR3 spells CSVEDRTGRNQETQYF. The CDR3 DNA sequence: TGCAGCGTTGAAGATCGGACAGGGAGGAACCAAGAGACCCAGTACTTC.

This rearrangement joins TRBV20-1 to TRBJ2-3; D is perhaps TRBD2 (5 bases). The CDR3 covers 14 residues. Per the germline V gene, CDR1 is DFQATT and CDR2 is SNEGSKA (reference sequence). V lost 6 bases and J lost 1, with 14 bases in between. The CDR3: CSARHVGGTDTQYF. The CDR3 bases are TGCAGTGCGCGTCACGTCGGGGGCACAGATACGCAGTATTTT.

The chain couples TRBV10-3 to TRBJ2-3, with 14 positions matching TRBD2. Germline values: CDR1 ENHRY, CDR2 SYGVKD. V gave up 8 bases and J gave up 3 bases; unmatched junction bases: 7. CDR3 length equals 16 residues. The CDR3 nucleotides read TGTGCCATCGCCCGACTAGCGGGGGGGAAAACAGATACGCAGTATTTT. It codes for CAIARLAGGKTDTQYF.

Concerning this clonotype itself: A much larger clone sits a single nucleotide away, making a read error possible. The chain couples TRBV7-2 to TRBJ2-1; D may be TRBD1 (7 bases). The CDR3 loop spans 14 amino acids. Germline V gives CDR1 SGHTA, CDR2 FQGNSA. CDR3 sequence: CASSLGPGGNGQFF. The CDR3 coding sequence is TGTGCCAGCAGCTTAGGGCCAGGGGGGAATGGGCAGTTCTTC.

This clonotype was counted many times. This chain links TRBV5-6 with TRBJ2-7, with D maybe TRBD2 (5 bases). V lost 0 bases, J lost 0 bases, and 10 bases lay in between. The CDR3 covers 15 residues. Germline V gives CDR1 SGHDT, CDR2 YYEEEE. CDR3 sequence reads: CASSLVGRDSYEQYF. DNA of the CDR3: TGTGCCAGCAGCTTGGTGGGTCGGGACTCCTACGAGCAGTACTTC. Variable domain in full (rest from reference TRBV5-6 and TRBJ2-7): DAGVTQSPTHLIKTRGQQVTLRCSPKSGHDTVSWYQQALGQGPQFIFQYYEEEERQRGNFPDRFSGHQFPNYSSELNVNALLLGDSALYLCASSLVGRDSYEQYFGPGTRLTVT.

This clonotype has more than one count but fewer than ten. Germline is not matched at one junction end, which may reflect a read error. CDR3 DNA: TGTGCCGTCAGCCCGACTAGCGGGGGGCCTTCCTACGAGCAGTACTTC. As protein: CAVSPTSGGPSYEQYF. The J gene is TRBJ2-7, the V gene TRBV10-3; 13 bases agree with TRBD2. The CDR3 loop spans 16 amino acids. The germline gives CDR1 ENHRY, CDR2 SYGVKD.

This clonotype was observed a handful of times. The genes are TRBV30 and TRBJ2-4; TRBD1 matches 7 bases. Per the germline V gene, CDR1 is GTSNPN and CDR2 is SVGIG (reference sequence). The CDR3 length is 14 residues. V shed 5 bases and J 0 bases; nucleotides not matched to a gene: 4. The CDR3 spells CAWDTGVAKNIQYF. The DNA of the CDR3 is TGTGCCTGGGACACAGGGGTAGCCAAAAACATTCAGTACTTC.

This clonotype was recorded at least ten times. The chain combines TRBV20-1 with TRBJ2-1; 9 positions agree with TRBD2. Germline CDR1 DFQATT, CDR2 SNEGSKA (reference sequence). The CDR3 contains 16 residues. The J segment lost 2 bases and the V segment lost 4 bases, leaving 9 bases of the junction unmatched. The CDR3 region is CSATPPSGGPYNEQFF. In nucleotides, the CDR3 is TGCAGTGCTACACCACCCAGCGGGGGGCCCTACAATGAGCAGTTCTTC.

The gene calls are TRBV27 and TRBJ1-5; 9 bases align to TRBD1. The ends lost 5 bases at V and 2 bases at J; junction bases unmatched: 7. CDR3 length: 16 amino acids. The germline gives CDR1 MNHEY, CDR2 SMNVEV (reference sequence). The CDR3 nucleotides read TGTGCCAGCAGTACTATACGGACAGGGGGCAATCAGCCCCAGCATTTT. Translation: CASSTIRTGGNQPQHF.

As to this clonotype: Since a much larger clone is just one base distant, this may be a read error. This chain connects TRBV20-1 to TRBJ2-4; TRBD2 might be the D (6 bases). CDR1 and CDR2 from the germline V gene are DFQATT and SNEGSKA (reference sequence). The germline V and J ends were trimmed by 3 bases and 0 bases, with 12 bases remaining between them. The CDR3 runs 15 residues. The DNA of the CDR3 is TGCAGTGCTAGCTGGCGGGGAGAAGCCAAAAACATTCAGTACTTC. It codes for CSASWRGEAKNIQYF.

About this clonotype: A much larger clone lies a single base off, so this may be a read error. The chain carries TRBV6-5 and TRBJ1-1; 11 nucleotides line up with TRBD1. The CDR3 covers 15 residues. V was clipped by 8 bases and J by 6 bases; unmatched bases: 11. Germline V gene lookup returns CDR1 MNHEY and CDR2 SVGAGI. The CDR3 is CASGNPGQGGAEAFF. In nucleotides, the CDR3 is TGTGCCAGCGGAAACCCGGGACAGGGGGGCGCTGAAGCTTTCTTT.

This clonotype has only a few counts. This chain connects TRBV15 to TRBJ2-2, with no clear D. This CDR3 is 16 amino acids long. The V end lost 1 base, the J end lost 1 base, and 10 bases lay between the germline ends. Germline lookup yields CDR1 LNHNV and CDR2 YYDKDF (reference sequence). CDR3 in DNA: TGTGCCACCAGCAGAGGTGGGCTCCTGAACACCGGGGAGCTGTTTTTT. It codes for CATSRGGLLNTGELFF.